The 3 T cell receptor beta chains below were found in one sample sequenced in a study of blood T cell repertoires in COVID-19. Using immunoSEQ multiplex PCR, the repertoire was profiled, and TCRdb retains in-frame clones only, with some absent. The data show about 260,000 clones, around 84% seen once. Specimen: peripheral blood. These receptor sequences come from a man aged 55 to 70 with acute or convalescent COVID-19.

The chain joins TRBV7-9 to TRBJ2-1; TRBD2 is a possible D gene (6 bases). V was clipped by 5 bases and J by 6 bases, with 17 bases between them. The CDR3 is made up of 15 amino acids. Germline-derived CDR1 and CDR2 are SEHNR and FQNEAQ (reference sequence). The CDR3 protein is CASSGRDSSSNEQFF. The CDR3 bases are TGTGCCAGCAGCGGCCGGGACTCCAGTAGCAATGAGCAGTTCTTC.

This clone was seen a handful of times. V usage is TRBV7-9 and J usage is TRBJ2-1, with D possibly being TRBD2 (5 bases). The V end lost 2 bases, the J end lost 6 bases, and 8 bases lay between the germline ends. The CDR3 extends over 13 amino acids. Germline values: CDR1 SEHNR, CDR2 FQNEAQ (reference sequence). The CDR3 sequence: CASSLQLGNEQFF. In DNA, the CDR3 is TGTGCCAGCAGCTTACAACTAGGCAATGAGCAGTTCTTC.

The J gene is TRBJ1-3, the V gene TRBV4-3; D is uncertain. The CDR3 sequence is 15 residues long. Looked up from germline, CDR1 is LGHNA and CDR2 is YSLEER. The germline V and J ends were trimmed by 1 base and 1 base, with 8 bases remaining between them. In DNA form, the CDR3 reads TGCGCCAGCAGCCAAGCATTAGCATCTGGAAACACCATATATTTT. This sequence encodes CASSQALASGNTIYF.